The clone carrying this T cell receptor beta chain came up once. CDR1 MNHEY and CDR2 SMNVEV come from the germline V gene (reference sequence). V was pared by 5 bases and J by 9 bases, with 16 bases between. The CDR3 runs to 13 residues. TCRdb keeps only in-frame clones here, not all; method: immunoSEQ multiplex PCR. This sample yields around 130,000 clones, of which about 92% are seen a single time; over 1.5% belongs to the top ten. These data are taken from a study of control samples from healthy donors and cancer patients. The specimen was PBMCs. The source is a man aged 50 to 59 with head and neck cancer. V is TRBV27 and J is TRBJ1-2, with a tentative D call TRBD1 (5 bases). The CDR3, as DNA: TGTGCCAGCAGTAGCCGGGGGGGTAAGAGCTACACCTTC. It specifies CASSSRGGKSYTF.